This TCR beta chain was sequenced during a study of memory CD4+ T cells and cytomegalovirus serostatus. The sort gate was single viable CD3+CD4+CD8-CD45RO+ cells for memory CD4+ T cells. The repertoire was sequenced with immunoSEQ multiplex PCR; TCRdb's copy has only in-frame clones and lacks some. The sample contains around 60,000 clones, about 74% of which appear only once. The sequence came from an adult in good health and CMV-seronegative. The specimen sequenced was memory CD4+ T cells from blood.

CDR3: CASSSGTAPMEQYF. CDR3 sequence (DNA): TGTGCCAGCAGTTCCGGGACAGCCCCAATGGAGCAGTACTTC. V gene TRBV28 combines with J gene TRBJ2-7; 7 nucleotides agree with TRBD1. V gave up 4 bases and J gave up 7 bases; unmatched junction bases: 10. The CDR3 has 14 residues. Germline CDR1 is MDHEN and CDR2 is SYDVKM.